The present T cell receptor (beta chain) was sequenced within a study of cytomegalovirus exposure and HLA in healthy donors. Turning to the study itself: Among the 300 to 500 donors who were genotyped, 81% fell in the genetic ancestry cluster that is associated with self-reported Caucasian donors.

Points from the study as a whole: The study flagged roughly 150 TCR beta chains as cytomegalovirus-associated. V- and J-gene trimming in TCR beta was tied to a missense DCLRE1C variant by an analysis performed later.

PCR involved 60 Vbeta and 13 Jbeta primers. Using immunoSEQ multiplex PCR, the repertoire was profiled, and TCRdb retains in-frame clones only, with some absent. The repertoire shows around 140,000 clones; the top ten hold roughly 1.6%. About this clone itself: Its specificity is not known.

The receptor comes from a woman in her thirties or forties in good health and CMV-seronegative. Sequences were obtained from PBMCs.

Here the CDR3 DNA reads TGTGCCACCAGCAGAGGGGTCCGGGACATTCAGTACTTC. Its protein is CATSRGVRDIQYF. The chain couples TRBV15 to TRBJ2-4, with unresolved D. Germline loops: CDR1 LNHNV, CDR2 YYDKDF (reference sequence). There are 13 residues in the CDR3. The V and J ends lost 1 base and 8 bases respectively, with 9 bases between them.